This TCR beta chain originates from a study of identical twins. Broader study findings: Models underestimated TCR alpha sharing (out-of-frame) in monozygotic twins. Fewer insertions were carried by abundant cord blood beta clonotypes, but none was seen in memory repertoires. In zero-insertion analyses, partial confounding could arise from invariant MAIT and iNKT cells.

TCRdb recomputed calls from the 5' RACE reads with MiXCR, one row per CDR3 protein. The sample carries about 810,000 distinct CDR3 sequences, about 12% recorded once. This clonotype was recorded a few times. Its antigen remains unknown. In germline, CDR1 is SGHVS, CDR2 FQNEAQ. CDR3 length: 17 residues. V was shortened by 5 bases and J by 5 bases, with 22 bases between the two germline ends. The sample was also linked to a second study, of yellow fever vaccine responses in identical twins.

The receptor was derived from a woman between 18 and 29 years old in good health. The chain is built from TRBV7-8 and TRBJ1-5; tentative D call: TRBD1 (6 bases). The sequenced sample was PBMCs. This CDR3 reads CASSPEARQVLYQPQHF. The CDR3 nucleotides read TGTGCCAGCAGCCCCGAGGCTAGACAGGTTCTATATCAGCCCCAGCATTTT.